The 9 T cell receptor beta chains listed next were all sequenced from one sample in a study of blood T cell repertoires in COVID-19 (TCRdb year 2020). The library was built by means of the immunoSEQ multiplex PCR assay. TCRdb carries this immuneACCESS record with in-frame sequences only. Its versions omit some clonotypes, under half of them owing to an unresolved V gene in the studies checked, with the rest unexplained. The sample contains about 100,000 clones, about 89% of them found a single time. The top ten hold 0.97% of the sample. Sequenced sample: peripheral blood. These TCRs come from a man aged 55-75 years with acute or convalescent COVID-19.

This rearrangement joins TRBV5-1 to TRBJ2-5, with D maybe TRBD2 (6 bases). The CDR3 runs to 18 residues. Trimming took 2 bases from V and 3 from J, leaving 23 bases between them. Germline-derived CDR1 and CDR2 are SGHRS and YFSETQ. CDR3 sequence (DNA): TGCGCCAGCAGCTTTTCTTCCGGGCGGGATCGGCTTAAAGAGACCCAGTACTTC. It codes for CASSFSSGRDRLKETQYF.

This chain links TRBV6-6 with TRBJ1-5; D not certain. Trimming removed 5 bases at V and 7 bases at J, with 9 bases between. Germline loops: CDR1 MNHNY, CDR2 SVGAGI (reference sequence). The CDR3 runs 12 residues. DNA for the CDR3: TGTGCCAGCAGTCTTGACAACCAGCCCCAGCATTTT. This gives the protein CASSLDNQPQHF.

The CDR3 loop reads CASSEGGGLAQYF. Written as DNA, the CDR3 is TGTGCCAGCAGTGAAGGAGGGGGCTTGGCCCAGTACTTC. The chain combines TRBV2 with TRBJ2-5, with 7 positions matching TRBD1. Germline V gene data show CDR1 as SNHLY and CDR2 as FYNNEI. V lost 1 base to trimming and J lost 9 bases; unmatched junction nucleotides: 5. This CDR3 has 13 residues.

V is TRBV5-1 and J is TRBJ2-7; perhaps TRBD1 as D (6 bases). The germline V and J ends were trimmed by 2 bases and 4 bases, with 16 bases remaining between them. Germline-derived CDR1 and CDR2 are SGHRS and YFSETQ. This CDR3 spans 15 amino acids. The CDR3 protein is CASSFAPGQQYEQYF. The CDR3 bases are TGCGCCAGCAGCTTTGCCCCGGGACAACAATACGAGCAGTACTTC.

In its sample, this clone was seen once. This rearrangement joins TRBV9 to TRBJ2-3, with 15 nucleotides matching TRBD2. Trimming took 2 bases from V and 3 from J; bases not matched to a gene: 4. CDR3 length equals 17 residues. Germline values: CDR1 SGDLS, CDR2 YYNGEE. The CDR3 DNA reads as TGTGCCAGCAGCGTCGGGACTAGCGGGAGGAAGACAGATACGCAGTATTTT. Its protein is CASSVGTSGRKTDTQYF.

The rearrangement links TRBV4-1 to TRBJ2-3; 10 nucleotides match TRBD1. Germline CDR1 MGHRA, CDR2 YSYEKL. The junction had 9 bases not matched to a gene; V was cut back by 3 bases and J by 3 bases. The CDR3 is 17 residues long. The CDR3, as DNA: TGCGCCAGCAGCCAGGACTTGACAGGGGGCTGGACAGATACGCAGTATTTT. As protein: CASSQDLTGGWTDTQYF.

CDR3 protein: CASYSGQEIVLTF. CDR3 bases: TGTGCCTCCTATTCGGGACAGGAGATAGTCCTGACTTTC. The rearrangement uses TRBV6-5 and TRBJ2-6; the match to TRBD1 covers 8 bases. With V trimmed by 11 bases and J by 13 bases, 13 bases remained unmatched. Germline assignment: CDR1 MNHEY and CDR2 SVGAGI. The CDR3 is 13 amino acids.

This clone was recorded once. This chain connects TRBV10-3 to TRBJ1-6; a weak D match, TRBD1 (6 bases). V was shortened by 3 bases and J by 1 base, with 10 bases between the two germline ends. There are 16 residues in the CDR3. CDR1 and CDR2 from the germline V gene are ENHRY and SYGVKD. The CDR3 here is CAISDRDNSYNSPLHF. The CDR3 DNA reads TGTGCCATCAGTGACCGGGACAATTCCTATAATTCACCCCTCCACTTT.

In this sample, this clone turned up once. The chain uses TRBV13 and TRBJ2-1, with TRBD2 matching 7 bases. The CDR3 spans 12 residues. The junction had 9 bases not matched to a gene; V was cut back by 6 bases and J by 13 bases. Germline CDR1 is PRHDT and CDR2 is FYEKMQ (reference sequence). CDR3 nucleotide sequence: TGTGCCAGCAGATGGTCTGGGGGGGTACAGTTCTTC. Amino acid sequence: CASRWSGGVQFF.